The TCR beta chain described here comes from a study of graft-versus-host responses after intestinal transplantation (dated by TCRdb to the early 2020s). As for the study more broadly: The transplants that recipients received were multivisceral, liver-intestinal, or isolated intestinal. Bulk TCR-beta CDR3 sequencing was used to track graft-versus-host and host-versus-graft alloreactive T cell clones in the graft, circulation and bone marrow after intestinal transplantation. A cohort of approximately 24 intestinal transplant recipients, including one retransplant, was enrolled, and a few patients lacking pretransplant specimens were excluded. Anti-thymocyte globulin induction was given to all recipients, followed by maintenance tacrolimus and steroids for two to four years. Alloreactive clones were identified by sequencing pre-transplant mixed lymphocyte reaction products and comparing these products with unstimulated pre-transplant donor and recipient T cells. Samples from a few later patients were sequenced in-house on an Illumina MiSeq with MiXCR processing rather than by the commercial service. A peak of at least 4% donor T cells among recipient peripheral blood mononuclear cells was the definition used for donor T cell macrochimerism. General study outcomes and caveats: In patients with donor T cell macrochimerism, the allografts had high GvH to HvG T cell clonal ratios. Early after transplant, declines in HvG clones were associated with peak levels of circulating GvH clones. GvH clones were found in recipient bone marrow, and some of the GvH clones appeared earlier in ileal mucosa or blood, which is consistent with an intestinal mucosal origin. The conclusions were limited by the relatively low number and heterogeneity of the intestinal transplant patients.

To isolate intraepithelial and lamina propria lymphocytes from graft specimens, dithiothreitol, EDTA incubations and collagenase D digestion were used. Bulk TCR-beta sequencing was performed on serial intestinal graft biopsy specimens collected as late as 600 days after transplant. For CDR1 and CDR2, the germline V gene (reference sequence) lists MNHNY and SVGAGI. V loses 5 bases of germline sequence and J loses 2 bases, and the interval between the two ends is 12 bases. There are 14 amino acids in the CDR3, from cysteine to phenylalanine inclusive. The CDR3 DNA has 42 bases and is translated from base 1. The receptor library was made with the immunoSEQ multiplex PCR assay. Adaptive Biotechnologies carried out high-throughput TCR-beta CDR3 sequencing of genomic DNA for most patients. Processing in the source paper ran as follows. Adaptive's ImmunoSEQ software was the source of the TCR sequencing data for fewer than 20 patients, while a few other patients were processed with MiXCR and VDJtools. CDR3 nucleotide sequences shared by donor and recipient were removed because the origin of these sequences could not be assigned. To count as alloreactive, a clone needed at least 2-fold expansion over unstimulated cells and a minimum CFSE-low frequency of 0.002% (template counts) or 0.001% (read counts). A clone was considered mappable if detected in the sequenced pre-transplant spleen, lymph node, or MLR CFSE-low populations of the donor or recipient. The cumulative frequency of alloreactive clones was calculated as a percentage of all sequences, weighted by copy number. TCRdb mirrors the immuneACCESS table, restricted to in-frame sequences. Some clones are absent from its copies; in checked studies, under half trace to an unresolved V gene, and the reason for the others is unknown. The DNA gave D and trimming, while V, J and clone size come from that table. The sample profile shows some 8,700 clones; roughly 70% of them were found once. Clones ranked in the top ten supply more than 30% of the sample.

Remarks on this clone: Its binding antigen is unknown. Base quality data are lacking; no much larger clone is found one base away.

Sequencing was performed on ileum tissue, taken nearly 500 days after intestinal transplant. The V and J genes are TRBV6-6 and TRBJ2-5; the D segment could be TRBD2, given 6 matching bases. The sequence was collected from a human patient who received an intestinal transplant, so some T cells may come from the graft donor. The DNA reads TGTGCCAGCAGTCTTGGGGGGATTCAAGAGACCCAGTACTTC. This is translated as CASSLGGIQETQYF.